Following are 14 T cell receptor beta chains from one sample sequenced in a study of T cell responses to AZD1222 COVID-19 vaccine. Measured with immunoSEQ multiplex PCR; TCRdb has only the in-frame clones, and not every one. The sample has about 100,000 clones, around 90% seen once. The source was peripheral blood, collected on day 0 of AZD1222 vaccination. Every receptor here comes from an adult in good health.

The chain combines TRBV6-1 with TRBJ1-2; TRBD1 agrees at 7 bases. This CDR3 contains 11 residues. J lost 11 bases, V lost 6 bases, and 6 bases had no gene match. Germline V gene data show CDR1 as MNHNS and CDR2 as SASEGT. The CDR3 DNA follows: TGTGCCAGCAGGGGGGACAGCGAGTACACCTTC. Protein: CASRGDSEYTF.

The CDR3 DNA reads TGTGCCAGCAGCTTCGGGGGGTTTCAAGAGACCCAGTACTTC. Protein sequence: CASSFGGFQETQYF. The V gene is TRBV5-6, the J gene TRBJ2-5, with 7 bases matching TRBD2. The CDR3 sequence is 14 residues long. The junction had 3 bases not matched to a gene; V was cut back by 2 bases and J by 2 bases. The germline V gene encodes CDR1 SGHDT and CDR2 YYEEEE.

CDR3 residues: CASSKGRTYGYTF. The CDR3 bases are TGTGCCAGTAGTAAGGGACGGACCTATGGCTACACCTTC. The gene calls are TRBV19 and TRBJ1-2; possible D gene TRBD1, 5 bases. Trimming removed 4 bases from V and 4 bases from J, with 10 bases in between. Germline CDR1 LNHDA, CDR2 SQIVND (reference sequence). The CDR3 sequence is 13 residues long.

This sequence joins TRBV10-3 and TRBJ2-5; TRBD1 matches at 8 bases. With 2 bases clipped from V and 4 bases from J, the junction kept 0 bases outside the gene matches. The CDR3 totals 13 residues. Germline loops: CDR1 ENHRY, CDR2 SYGVKD. CDR3 sequence (DNA): TGTGCCATCAGTGAGGGGACAGGAGAGACCCAGTACTTC. Protein sequence: CAISEGTGETQYF.

This clone was recorded once. The chain couples TRBV12-3 or TRBV12-4 to TRBJ1-3; the D is unclear. V lost 2 bases and J lost 4, with 6 bases in between. The length of the CDR3 is 13 residues. The CDR3 is CASSLSGGNTIYF. The CDR3 DNA follows: TGTGCCAGCAGTTTATCCGGGGGAAACACCATATATTTT.

V gene TRBV29-1 combines with J gene TRBJ2-1; TRBD2 aligns across 11 bases. The CDR3 has 15 amino acids. CDR1 and CDR2 from the germline V gene are SQVTM and ANQGSEA. The ends lost 4 bases at V and 0 bases at J; junction bases unmatched: 2. The CDR3: CSVAGTSGSYNEQFF. DNA of the CDR3: TGCAGCGTTGCTGGGACTAGCGGCTCCTACAATGAGCAGTTCTTC.

The rearrangement uses TRBV28 and TRBJ1-2; 9 bases fit TRBD1. The V gene's germline CDR1 is MDHEN and CDR2 SYDVKM. CDR3 length: 13 residues. The junction had 6 bases not matched to a gene; V was cut back by 5 bases and J by 8 bases. The CDR3 nucleotides are TGTGCCAGCAGTCTAAGGGACAGGGAAGGCTACACCTTC. It translates to CASSLRDREGYTF.

This chain links TRBV4-1 with TRBJ2-3; no reliable D call. Trimming pared 0 bases from V and 9 bases from J, leaving 13 bases between. The germline V gene has CDR1 MGHRA and CDR2 YSYEKL. This CDR3 has 14 amino acids. The DNA of the CDR3 is TGCGCCAGCAGCCAAGATTTGGTAAAGGGAACGCAGTATTTT. Translation gives CASSQDLVKGTQYF.

Details on this clone: Other DNA sequences in this specimen translate into the identical CDR3. This rearrangement joins TRBV28 to TRBJ1-2, with D uncertain. CDR3 size: 11 residues. Germline lookup yields CDR1 MDHEN and CDR2 SYDVKM. Trimming shortened V by 8 bases and J by 2 bases, and 6 bases separated the two germline ends. The CDR3 DNA reads as TGTGCCAGCGCGGGGAACTATGGCTACACCTTC. Residues: CASAGNYGYTF.

The J gene is TRBJ1-5, the V gene TRBV5-8; 8 nucleotides line up with TRBD1. The germline gives CDR1 SGHTS, CDR2 YDEGEE. Losses at the gene ends were 4 bases for V and 5 bases for J; bases not matched to a gene: 8. The CDR3 is made up of 15 amino acids. CDR3 residues: CASSEWTGRDQPQHF. The CDR3 DNA reads TGTGCCAGCAGCGAATGGACAGGGAGGGATCAGCCCCAGCATTTT.

This chain connects TRBV18 to TRBJ2-1; TRBD2 aligns across 10 bases. Germline CDR1 reads KGHSH; CDR2 reads LQKENI. V lost 6 bases and J lost 9; bases outside the gene matches: 11. The CDR3 is made up of 15 amino acids. CDR3 nucleotides: TGTGCCAGCTCTCAGACTAGCGGGTCGGGGATTGAGCAGTTCTTC. It translates to CASSQTSGSGIEQFF.

V usage is TRBV19 and J usage is TRBJ1-2; D not certain. V was trimmed by 8 bases and J by 0 bases, leaving 4 bases between them. This CDR3 region has 11 residues. Germline CDR1 is LNHDA and CDR2 is SQIVND (reference sequence). The CDR3 region has the DNA TGTGCCAGTGTAGCTAACTATGGCTACACCTTC. It yields the protein CASVANYGYTF.

This sequence joins TRBV28 and TRBJ1-2, with D possibly TRBD1 on 5 matching bases. The ends were cut back, 3 bases at V and 2 bases at J, with 7 bases in the middle. From germline, CDR1 is MDHEN and CDR2 SYDVKM. CDR3 size: 13 residues. CDR3 nucleotides: TGTGCCAGCAGTTTCAGGGTGAACTATGGCTACACCTTC. Protein: CASSFRVNYGYTF.

This chain joins TRBV28 and TRBJ1-1; 8 bases match TRBD1. Unmatched junction bases numbered 10, after V lost 5 bases and J lost 2 bases. The germline V gene encodes CDR1 MDHEN and CDR2 SYDVKM. The CDR3 runs 16 residues. This CDR3 reads CASSTGQGRKNTEAFF. DNA of the CDR3: TGTGCCAGCAGTACCGGACAGGGAAGGAAAAACACTGAAGCTTTCTTT.